Below, 18 T cell receptor beta chains from the same sample are listed, as sequenced in a study of resident and recirculating memory T cells in vitiligo. Method: immunoSEQ multiplex PCR; TCRdb's copy keeps in-frame clones and lacks some. The data show fewer than 80,000 clones, about nine tenths seen once. The sequenced sample was blood. The receptors stem from a male donor with vitiligo.

The chain employs TRBV2 and TRBJ1-2, with D unresolved. The CDR3 loop spans 15 amino acids. Trimming shortened V by 0 bases and J by 8 bases, and 16 bases separated the two germline ends. Germline CDR1 and CDR2: SNHLY and FYNNEI. The CDR3 nucleotides read TGTGCCAGCAGTGAAGCCGGCGGGAGGGCTCAGGGCTACACCTTC. It codes for CASSEAGGRAQGYTF.

V usage is TRBV4-1 and J usage is TRBJ2-1; 11 bases are shared with TRBD1. Germline V gives CDR1 MGHRA, CDR2 YSYEKL. V dropped 0 bases and J dropped 6; count of bases not matched to a gene: 1. The CDR3 runs to 15 residues. CDR3 DNA: TGCGCCAGCAGCCAAGATGGGACAGGGGGCAATGAGCAGTTCTTC. As protein: CASSQDGTGGNEQFF.

The chain joins TRBV7-8 to TRBJ2-5; a weak D match, TRBD2 (6 bases). Germline V CDR1 and CDR2: SGHVS, FQNEAQ. The CDR3 runs to 13 residues. Trimming took 4 bases from V and 5 from J, leaving 11 bases between them. The CDR3 DNA reads as TGTGCCAGCAGCTACGGGGAGGCGGAGACCCAGTACTTC. Protein: CASSYGEAETQYF.

The chain joins TRBV30 to TRBJ2-6; D might be TRBD1 (5 bases). The CDR3 is 14 amino acids. Trimming shortened V by 2 bases and J by 3 bases, and 8 bases separated the two germline ends. CDR1 is GTSNPN, CDR2 SVGIG, per germline (reference sequence). CDR3 sequence (DNA): TGTGCCTGGAGTAGGGGATTTGGGGCCAACGTCCTGACTTTC. Amino acid sequence: CAWSRGFGANVLTF.

This sequence joins TRBV4-3 and TRBJ2-6, with a tentative D call TRBD1 (5 bases). The CDR3 is 19 residues long. Deletions cut 0 bases from V and 3 bases from J, with 18 bases between. Germline CDR1 reads LGHNA; CDR2 reads YSLEER. The CDR3 region has the DNA TGCGCCAGCAGCCAAGATTCGGGCAGGGTGAGAGGTGGGGCCAACGTCCTGACTTTC. It is translated as CASSQDSGRVRGGANVLTF.

The chain links TRBV19 to TRBJ2-3, with D uncertain. The V end was cut by 8 bases, the J end by 2 bases, with 14 bases between. The CDR3 spans 14 residues. Germline V lookup: CDR1 LNHDA, CDR2 SQIVND (reference sequence). The chain's CDR3 is CASRWQALTDTQYF. The CDR3 bases are TGTGCCAGTCGGTGGCAGGCGCTCACAGATACGCAGTATTTT. The whole variable domain, filled in from reference TRBV19 and TRBJ2-3, reads DGGITQSPKYLFRKEGQNVTLSCEQNLNHDAMYWYRQDPGQGLRLIYYSQIVNDFQKGDIAEGYSVSREKKESFPLTVTSAQKNPTAFYLCASRWQALTDTQYFGPGTRLTVL.

The J gene is TRBJ2-7, the V gene TRBV13; 11 nucleotides agree with TRBD1. The CDR3 length is 14 residues. Trimming at V came to 4 bases and at J to 2 bases, leaving 1 base not matched to a gene. The germline V gene encodes CDR1 PRHDT and CDR2 FYEKMQ (reference sequence). CDR3 residues: CASSSGQGAYEQYF. CDR3 in DNA: TGTGCCAGCAGCTCGGGACAGGGGGCCTACGAGCAGTACTTC.

The gene calls are TRBV19 and TRBJ2-7; 9 positions agree with TRBD1. This CDR3 comprises 17 residues. Unmatched junction bases numbered 13, after V lost 4 bases and J lost 3 bases. Germline values: CDR1 LNHDA, CDR2 SQIVND (reference sequence). CDR3 amino acids: CASSKGTGRGIGYEQYF. CDR3 nucleotide sequence: TGTGCCAGTAGTAAAGGGACAGGGAGGGGGATAGGCTACGAGCAGTACTTC. The complete variable domain, with remaining parts taken from reference TRBV19 and TRBJ2-7, reads DGGITQSPKYLFRKEGQNVTLSCEQNLNHDAMYWYRQDPGQGLRLIYYSQIVNDFQKGDIAEGYSVSREKKESFPLTVTSAQKNPTAFYLCASSKGTGRGIGYEQYFGPGTRLTVT.

This chain uses TRBV2 with TRBJ1-1; the match to TRBD1 covers 7 bases. Germline V CDR1 and CDR2: SNHLY, FYNNEI. The ends lost 7 bases at V and 1 base at J; junction bases unmatched: 9. This CDR3 is built from 15 residues. CDR3 protein: CASIIGTVSNTEAFF. For the CDR3, the DNA is TGTGCCAGCATAATAGGGACAGTTTCGAACACTGAAGCTTTCTTT.

The CDR3 here is CASSETGLGYEQYF. The CDR3 coding sequence is TGTGCCAGCAGTGAAACAGGTTTAGGCTACGAGCAGTACTTC. The rearrangement joins TRBV2 to TRBJ2-7; D is possibly TRBD1 (5 bases). CDR1 and CDR2 from the germline V gene are SNHLY and FYNNEI. The CDR3 totals 14 residues. V lost 2 bases and J lost 3, with 11 bases in between.

The CDR3 region is CASSPSSGGYNEQFF. The CDR3 DNA reads TGTGCCAGCAGCCCCTCTAGCGGGGGCTACAATGAGCAGTTCTTC. This chain uses TRBV4-2 with TRBJ2-1; 10 bases are shared with TRBD2. V lost 4 bases and J lost 3; bases outside the gene matches: 3. The germline V gene has CDR1 LGHNA and CDR2 YNFKEQ. This CDR3 comprises 15 residues.

The CDR3 DNA reads TGTGCCAGCAGCTACAGCAGCTCTGGAAACACCATATATTTT. Encoded protein: CASSYSSSGNTIYF. The chain links TRBV28 to TRBJ1-3; D gene uncertain. Deletions cut 6 bases from V and 0 bases from J, with 9 bases between. This CDR3 contains 14 residues. Per germline, CDR1 MDHEN and CDR2 SYDVKM.

V usage is TRBV5-6 and J usage is TRBJ1-3; 7 bases map to TRBD1. The CDR3 contains 15 residues. From germline, CDR1 is SGHDT and CDR2 YYEEEE. V lost 4 bases and J lost 2; bases outside the gene matches: 6. The CDR3 DNA sequence: TGTGCCAGCAGCGCAAGACAGGGCACTGGAAACACCATATATTTT. Translating it yields CASSARQGTGNTIYF.

The chain is built from TRBV25-1 and TRBJ2-5; D call uncertain. V lost 6 bases and J 5 bases, leaving 4 bases between the germline ends. In germline, CDR1 is MGHDK, CDR2 SYGVNS. CDR3 length: 10 amino acids. The CDR3: CASSRETQYF. In DNA form, the CDR3 reads TGTGCCAGCAGCCGGGAGACCCAGTACTTC.

This clone was seen a single time. The chain carries TRBV27 and TRBJ2-1, with no clear D. The CDR3 has 11 amino acids. The V end lost 8 bases, the J end lost 4 bases, and 6 bases lay between the germline ends. Germline lookup yields CDR1 MNHEY and CDR2 SMNVEV (reference sequence). The CDR3: CASQIYNEQFF. CDR3 nucleotides: TGTGCCAGCCAGATATACAATGAGCAGTTCTTC.

V usage is TRBV7-2 and J usage is TRBJ1-4; D is possibly TRBD1 (5 bases). The V and J ends lost 4 bases and 6 bases respectively, with 9 bases between them. The CDR3 contains 13 residues. Looked up from germline, CDR1 is SGHTA and CDR2 is FQGNSA. The CDR3 spells CASSSGGDEKLFF. The DNA for the CDR3 is TGTGCCAGCAGCTCGGGGGGGGATGAAAAACTGTTTTTT.

V is TRBV5-4 and J is TRBJ1-6; the match to TRBD1 covers 7 bases. Germline CDR1 reads SGHNT; CDR2 reads YYREEE (reference sequence). There are 17 residues in the CDR3. The junction had 3 bases not matched to a gene; V was cut back by 0 bases and J by 0 bases. CDR3 nucleotide sequence: TGTGCCAGCAGCTTGGCAGGGGGTAGCTCCTATAATTCACCCCTCCACTTT. Its translation is CASSLAGGSSYNSPLHF.

The rearrangement joins TRBV27 to TRBJ1-3, with 7 bases aligning to TRBD1. Germline CDR1 and CDR2: MNHEY and SMNVEV (reference sequence). The CDR3 is 17 residues long. The V and J ends lost 5 bases and 1 base, in that order; junction bases with no gene match: 11. The CDR3 coding sequence is TGTGCCAGCAGTCCTCAGACAGGGAAGAGTTCTGGAAACACCATATATTTT. This translates into CASSPQTGKSSGNTIYF.